A single sample is the source of the 17 T cell receptor beta chains below, sequenced in a study of regulatory T cells in long-lasting Graves disease. Construction of TCR beta libraries relied on iRepertoire HTBI primers and on Arm-PCR targeting CDR3 regions. TCRdb re-called the multiplex PCR reads through MiXCR, storing one row per CDR3 protein. The sample shows 400,000 to 500,000 distinct CDR3 sequences, less than 25% of them seen only once. As to time point: persistent/refractory GD, antithyroid drugs over 5 years with positive TRAb. PBMCs provided the RNA from which the TCR library was made. The sample was peripheral blood mononuclear cells (PBMCs), taken when the disease was refractory, from a patient treated with antithyroid drugs. These receptors all stem from a female donor with Graves disease.

This clonotype was counted ten times or more. This rearrangement joins TRBV11-2 to TRBJ2-7; a possible D gene is TRBD2 (6 bases). Germline CDR1 SGHAT, CDR2 FQNNGV. V lost 3 bases and J lost 2, with 8 bases in between. CDR3 size: 13 residues. CDR3 in DNA: TGTGCCAGCAGCTTTCGGGGGACCTACGAGCAGTACTTC. Protein sequence: CASSFRGTYEQYF. Drawing the rest from reference TRBV11-2 and TRBJ2-7, the complete variable domain is EAGVAQSPRYKIIEKRQSVAFWCNPISGHATLYWYQQILGQGPKLLIQFQNNGVVDDSQLPKDRFSAERLKGVDSTLKIQPAKLEDSAVYLCASSFRGTYEQYFGPGTRLTVT.

The V and J genes are TRBV9 and TRBJ2-7; TRBD1 agrees at 7 bases. After removal of 4 bases from V and 5 bases from J, the junction contained 12 bases not matched to a gene. In germline, CDR1 is SGDLS, CDR2 YYNGEE. The CDR3 length is 15 residues. CDR3 sequence (DNA): TGTGCCAGCAGCCCCTCTCGGACAGGACCCCACGAGCAGTACTTC. It encodes CASSPSRTGPHEQYF. The full variable domain, its missing parts supplied by reference TRBV9 and TRBJ2-7, is DSGVTQTPKHLITATGQRVTLRCSPRSGDLSVYWYQQSLDQGLQFLIQYYNGEERAKGNILERFSAQQFPDLHSELNLSSLELGDSALYFCASSPSRTGPHEQYFGPGTRLTVT.

This clonotype was seen a few times. The chain couples TRBV7-8 to TRBJ2-7, with D possibly being TRBD1 (5 bases). V was pared by 5 bases and J by 3 bases, with 17 bases between. CDR3 size: 15 residues. Germline CDR1 is SGHVS and CDR2 is FQNEAQ. CDR3 residues: CASSSRTNGLYEQYF. The CDR3 bases are TGTGCCAGCAGCAGCCGGACAAACGGCCTCTACGAGCAGTACTTC. Filled out from reference TRBV7-8 and TRBJ2-7, the complete variable domain reads GAGVSQSPRYKVAKRGQDVALRCDPISGHVSLFWYQQALGQGPEFLTYFQNEAQLDKSGLPSDRFFAERPEGSVSTLKIQRTQQEDSAVYLCASSSRTNGLYEQYFGPGTRLTVT.

The chain joins TRBV3-1 to TRBJ1-2; 9 nucleotides agree with TRBD1. The junction had 9 bases not matched to a gene; V was cut back by 3 bases and J by 4 bases. Per germline, CDR1 LGHDT and CDR2 YNNKEL (reference sequence). The CDR3 has 16 residues. CDR3 sequence (DNA): TGTGCCAGCAGCCAGGCACCGGGACAGGGATCCTATGGCTACACCTTC. It is translated as CASSQAPGQGSYGYTF.

At least ten counts were recorded for this clonotype. The V and J genes are TRBV28 and TRBJ2-7; D is possibly TRBD2 (6 bases). The V gene lost 4 bases and the J gene lost 0 bases, with 25 bases spanning the gap. The CDR3 spans 19 residues. From germline, CDR1 is MDHEN and CDR2 SYDVKM. Written as DNA, the CDR3 is TGTGCCAGCAGTTCCCCTAGAGCCGATATAGCGGAGAGCTCCTACGAGCAGTACTTC. Protein product: CASSSPRADIAESSYEQYF.

In this sample, this clonotype turned up a few times. The rearrangement joins TRBV27 to TRBJ2-1; D remains ambiguous. V dropped 4 bases and J dropped 0 bases, with 4 bases sitting between them. CDR3 length: 13 amino acids. CDR1 is MNHEY, CDR2 SMNVEV, per germline (reference sequence). DNA of the CDR3: TGTGCCAGCAGTTACAGCTCCTACAATGAGCAGTTCTTC. The encoded protein is CASSYSSYNEQFF.

This clonotype has a handful of counts. V is TRBV7-9 and J is TRBJ1-1; D unresolved. Trimming cost V 6 bases and J 0 bases, with 8 bases left between them. The CDR3 is 13 residues long. Per the germline V gene, CDR1 is SEHNR and CDR2 is FQNEAQ (reference sequence). In DNA, the CDR3 is TGTGCCAGCAGGAGGGAAATGAACACTGAAGCTTTCTTT. Amino acids: CASRREMNTEAFF.

This clonotype occurred many times. The rearrangement links TRBV12-3 or TRBV12-4 to TRBJ2-2, with TRBD2 matching over 13 bases. The V gene end was trimmed by 8 bases and the J gene end by 0 bases; junction bases not matched to a gene: 3. CDR3 length: 16 amino acids. The CDR3 DNA reads TGTGCCAGCGGGGGACTAGCGGGATCGAACACCGGGGAGCTGTTTTTT. Its protein product is CASGGLAGSNTGELFF.

On this clonotype: This may arise from a read error, as a much more abundant clone is one base away. The chain recombines TRBV28 with TRBJ2-7, with D perhaps TRBD1 (6 bases). The CDR3 has 11 amino acids. Germline V gives CDR1 MDHEN, CDR2 SYDVKM. V lost 10 bases to trimming and J lost 4 bases, with 11 bases between them. CDR3 loop: CATTQGYEQYF. CDR3 DNA sequence: TGTGCCACTACACAGGGATACGAGCAGTACTTC.

This clonotype was recorded a few times. This chain uses TRBV12-3 or TRBV12-4 with TRBJ1-5; D ambiguous. This CDR3 is 14 amino acids long. Trimming took 3 bases from V and 10 from J, leaving 16 bases between them. The CDR3, as DNA: TGTGCCAGCAGTTTTTGGAGGGAGGGTTCTCCCCAGCATTTT. Protein: CASSFWREGSPQHF.

This clonotype was counted only a few times. The chain links TRBV28 to TRBJ1-6; no clear D gene. V dropped 7 bases and J dropped 10 bases, with 8 bases sitting between them. The CDR3 has 11 residues. Looked up from germline, CDR1 is MDHEN and CDR2 is SYDVKM. In DNA form, the CDR3 reads TGTGCCAGCATGGGTGGGTCACCCCTCCACTTT. Translated, it gives CASMGGSPLHF.

The chain carries TRBV12-3 or TRBV12-4 and TRBJ1-3, with D tentatively TRBD1 (6 bases). Trimming took 7 bases from V and 3 from J, leaving 13 bases between them. The CDR3 sequence is 14 residues long. Here the CDR3 DNA reads TGTGCCAGCACCGTGGGGGGCGGTGGAAACACCATATATTTT. As protein: CASTVGGGGNTIYF.

This clonotype has only a few counts. V usage is TRBV30 and J usage is TRBJ2-7; weak D call: TRBD2 (6 bases). Germline V lookup: CDR1 GTSNPN, CDR2 SVGIG (reference sequence). CDR3 size: 12 residues. The CDR3 bases are TGTGCGGGGGGTAGTTCGGCTTACGAGCAGTACTTC. Protein sequence: CAGGSSAYEQYF.

This clonotype was picked up a small number of times. The chain recombines TRBV20-1 with TRBJ2-2; unclear D gene. CDR1 and CDR2 (germline): DFQATT, SNEGSKA (reference sequence). Trimming stripped 3 bases from V and 3 bases from J, with 11 bases between. The CDR3 spans 14 residues. The CDR3 region is CSASASRYTGELFF. The CDR3 DNA reads as TGCAGTGCTAGTGCCAGCAGATACACCGGGGAGCTGTTTTTT.

This clonotype has ten or more counts. This chain links TRBV11-2 with TRBJ1-6; D is unresolved. The CDR3 loop spans 15 amino acids. The V end was cut by 1 base, the J end by 10 bases, with 14 bases between. Per the germline V gene, CDR1 is SGHAT and CDR2 is FQNNGV. The CDR3 nucleotides read TGTGCCAGCAGCTTAGTCGGAGGAGATGGGTCACCCCTCCACTTT. Translation: CASSLVGGDGSPLHF.

The chain carries TRBV6-2 or TRBV6-3 and TRBJ2-1; 7 nucleotides line up with TRBD2. The V gene end was trimmed by 2 bases and the J gene end by 4 bases; junction bases not matched to a gene: 11. Germline V gene lookup returns CDR1 MNHEY and CDR2 SVGEGT. CDR3 length: 17 residues. The chain's CDR3 is CASSYRAAGDWYNEQFF. The CDR3 DNA reads TGTGCCAGCAGTTACCGGGCGGCGGGAGATTGGTACAATGAGCAGTTCTTC.

This clonotype was recorded many times. CDR3 in DNA: TGTGCCAGCAGTTTCGGACAGGGACTATACGAGCAGTACTTC. This encodes CASSFGQGLYEQYF. V usage is TRBV6-2 or TRBV6-3 and J usage is TRBJ2-7, with D maybe TRBD1 (8 bases). V lost 4 bases, J lost 4 bases, and 14 bases lay in between. The CDR3 extends over 14 amino acids. Germline values: CDR1 MNHEY, CDR2 SVGEGT.